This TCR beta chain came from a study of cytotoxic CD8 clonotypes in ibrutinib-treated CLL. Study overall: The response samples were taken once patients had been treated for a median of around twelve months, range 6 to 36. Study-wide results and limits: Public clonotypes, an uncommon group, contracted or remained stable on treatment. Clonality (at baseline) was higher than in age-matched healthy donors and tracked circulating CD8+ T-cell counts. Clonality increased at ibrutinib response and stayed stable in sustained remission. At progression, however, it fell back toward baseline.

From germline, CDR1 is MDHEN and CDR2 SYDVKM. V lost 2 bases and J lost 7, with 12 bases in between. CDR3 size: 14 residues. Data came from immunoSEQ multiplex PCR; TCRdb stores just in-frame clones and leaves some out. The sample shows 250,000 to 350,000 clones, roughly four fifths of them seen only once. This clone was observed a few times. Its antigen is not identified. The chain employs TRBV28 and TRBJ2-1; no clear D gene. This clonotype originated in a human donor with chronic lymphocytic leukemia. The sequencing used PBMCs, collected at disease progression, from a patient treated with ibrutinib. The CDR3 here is CASSLQAMWNEQFF. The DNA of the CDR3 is TGTGCCAGCAGTTTACAGGCTATGTGGAATGAGCAGTTCTTC. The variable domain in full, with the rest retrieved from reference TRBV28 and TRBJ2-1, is DVKVTQSSRYLVKRTGEKVFLECVQDMDHENMFWYRQDPGLGLRLIYFSYDVKMKEKGDIPEGYSVSREKKERFSLILESASTNQTSMYLCASSLQAMWNEQFFGPGTRLTVL.